These 9 T cell receptor beta chains were sequenced from one sample in a study of breast tumors, draining lymph nodes, adjacent tissues (dated by TCRdb to 2016 to 2017). The library relied on multiplex PCR. The sample was run on an Illumina HiSeq 2000. TCRdb reprocessing: public reads trimmed at Q25 with fastp, clones called with MiXCR, in-frame beta chains kept. Identical CDR3 proteins give one entry, which carries the most common genes and DNA. Here the sample has approximately 250,000 distinct CDR3 sequences; less than 40% occur a single time. Roughly 3.5% of the sample lies in the top ten. The lymph node samples were taken from the axillary draining lymph nodes of breast cancer patients. The sample taken for sequencing was axillary lymph node tissue. The receptors derive from a female donor with breast cancer. Some clones in this sample may be carry-over from other donors' samples.

This clonotype was recorded many times. V and J are TRBV18 and TRBJ2-5; D possibly uses TRBD1 or TRBD2 (5 bases each). Germline lookup yields CDR1 KGHSH and CDR2 LQKENI. This CDR3 is built from 15 residues. V was trimmed by 5 bases and J by 2 bases, leaving 15 bases between them. CDR3 sequence (DNA): TGTGCCAGCTCATCCGTCCCGGGACGGCAAGAGACCCAGTACTTC. It yields the protein CASSSVPGRQETQYF.

This clonotype has ten or more counts. The chain's CDR3 is CASSLARRGHEQFF. The CDR3 DNA reads as TGTGCCAGCAGCTTAGCGCGGCGGGGGCATGAGCAGTTCTTC. V is TRBV7-2 and J is TRBJ2-1; a weak D match, TRBD2 (7 bases). CDR3 length equals 14 residues. Germline CDR1 and CDR2: SGHTA and FQGNSA. The V and J ends lost 0 bases and 8 bases respectively, with 11 bases between them.

The chain employs TRBV29-1 and TRBJ1-1, with 7 bases lining up with TRBD1. V trimming: 7 bases; J trimming: 0 bases; junction bases outside the gene matches: 8. The CDR3 length is 14 residues. The germline V gene has CDR1 SQVTM and CDR2 ANQGSEA. The CDR3 bases are TGCAGCGCGTCGGGACAGACGATGAACACTGAAGCTTTCTTT. Translated, it gives CSASGQTMNTEAFF.

V and J are TRBV9 and TRBJ2-4; TRBD1 matches 7 bases. The germline V gene has CDR1 SGDLS and CDR2 YYNGEE. The ends lost 3 bases at V and 2 bases at J; junction bases unmatched: 5. The CDR3 spans 15 residues. CDR3 DNA sequence: TGTGCCAGCAGCGACGAGGGACAGCCCAAAAACATTCAGTACTTC. Translated: CASSDEGQPKNIQYF.

In this sample, this clonotype turned up a few times. The DNA for the CDR3 is TGTGCCAGCAGTGAAGAGGGACTAGTGGTCGGTGAGCAGTTCTTC. Its translation is CASSEEGLVVGEQFF. The chain recombines TRBV6-1 with TRBJ2-1; 8 bases are a match to TRBD2. The CDR3 length is 15 residues. The trim removed 1 base at V and 9 bases at J, leaving 8 bases unmatched. Germline V gene lookup returns CDR1 MNHNS and CDR2 SASEGT.

The genes are TRBV29-1 and TRBJ2-3, with TRBD2 matching 8 bases. The V and J ends lost 5 bases and 4 bases, in that order; junction bases with no gene match: 8. This CDR3 is 14 amino acids long. From germline, CDR1 is SQVTM and CDR2 ANQGSEA. The CDR3 sequence: CSVHSGGSADTQYF. CDR3 coding DNA: TGCAGCGTTCACAGCGGGGGATCTGCAGATACGCAGTATTTT.

The V call is TRBV30, the J call TRBJ1-3; D remains ambiguous. CDR3 length: 14 residues. From germline, CDR1 is GTSNPN and CDR2 SVGIG (reference sequence). With 3 bases removed from V and 0 bases from J, the gap between germline ends came to 9 bases. In DNA, the CDR3 is TGTGCCTGGAGCCCAGAAAGCTCTGGAAACACCATATATTTT. Residues: CAWSPESSGNTIYF.

The chain joins TRBV29-1 to TRBJ1-6; 9 bases are a match to TRBD1. V lost 4 bases and J lost 5; bases outside the gene matches: 6. CDR3 length: 15 amino acids. Looked up from germline, CDR1 is SQVTM and CDR2 is ANQGSEA. The DNA of the CDR3 is TGCAGCGTTGGGAGCGGGGACAGGGATAATTCACCCCTCCACTTT. This translates into CSVGSGDRDNSPLHF.

The chain carries TRBV10-1 and TRBJ1-1; the D is unclear. Trimming pared 4 bases from V and 7 bases from J, leaving 13 bases between. The length of the CDR3 is 13 residues. In germline, CDR1 is WNHNN, CDR2 SYGVQD (reference sequence). The CDR3 nucleotides read TGCGCCAGCAGTGCCTCCGACATTGTTGAAGCTTTCTTT. It encodes CASSASDIVEAFF.